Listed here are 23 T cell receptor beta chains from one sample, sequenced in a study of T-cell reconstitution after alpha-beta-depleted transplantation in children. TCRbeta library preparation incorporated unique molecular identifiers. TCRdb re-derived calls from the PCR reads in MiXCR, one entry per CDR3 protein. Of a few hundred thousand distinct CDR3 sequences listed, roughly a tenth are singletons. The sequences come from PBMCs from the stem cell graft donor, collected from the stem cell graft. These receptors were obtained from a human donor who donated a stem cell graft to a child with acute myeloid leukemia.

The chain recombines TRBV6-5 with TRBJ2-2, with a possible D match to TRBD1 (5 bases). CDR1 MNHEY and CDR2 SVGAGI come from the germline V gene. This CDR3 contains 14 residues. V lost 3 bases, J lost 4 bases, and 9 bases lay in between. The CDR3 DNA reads TGTGCCAGCAGTTATGGCAGGGTCACCGGGGAGCTGTTTTTT. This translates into CASSYGRVTGELFF.

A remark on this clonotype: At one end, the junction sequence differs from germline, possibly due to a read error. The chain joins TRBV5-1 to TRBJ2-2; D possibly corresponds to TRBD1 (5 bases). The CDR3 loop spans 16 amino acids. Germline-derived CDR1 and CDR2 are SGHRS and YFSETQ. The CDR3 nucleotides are TGCGCCAGCAGCCAGGGCGGAGCCCCGAACGCCGGGGAGCTGTTTTTT. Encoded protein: CASSQGGAPNAGELFF.

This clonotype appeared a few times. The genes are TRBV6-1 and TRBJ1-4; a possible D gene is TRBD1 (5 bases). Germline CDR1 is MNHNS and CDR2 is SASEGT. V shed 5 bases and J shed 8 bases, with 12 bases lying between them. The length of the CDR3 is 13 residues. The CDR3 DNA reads TGTGCCAGCAGTAATGACAGAAACGAAAAACTGTTTTTT. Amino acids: CASSNDRNEKLFF.

The DNA for the CDR3 is TGTGCCAGCAGACTAGCGGGGCCGAACACCGGGGAGCTGTTTTTT. It encodes CASRLAGPNTGELFF. This sequence joins TRBV6-1 and TRBJ2-2; 10 nucleotides match TRBD2. After removal of 6 bases from V and 0 bases from J, the junction contained 1 base not matched to a gene. Germline lookup yields CDR1 MNHNS and CDR2 SASEGT. The CDR3 consists of 15 residues.

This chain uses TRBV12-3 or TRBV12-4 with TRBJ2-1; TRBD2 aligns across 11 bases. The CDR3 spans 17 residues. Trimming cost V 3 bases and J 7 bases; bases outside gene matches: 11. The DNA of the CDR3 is TGTGCCAGCAGTTTTTCGCTAGCGGGAGGATCAAGTAATGAGCAGTTCTTC. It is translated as CASSFSLAGGSSNEQFF.

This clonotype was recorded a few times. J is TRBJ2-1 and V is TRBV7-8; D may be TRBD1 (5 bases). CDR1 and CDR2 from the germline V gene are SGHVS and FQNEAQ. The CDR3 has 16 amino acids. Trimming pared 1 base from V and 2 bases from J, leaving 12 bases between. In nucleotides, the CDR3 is TGTGCCAGCAGCTTAGGGTGGCAGGACACCTACAATGAGCAGTTCTTC. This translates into CASSLGWQDTYNEQFF.

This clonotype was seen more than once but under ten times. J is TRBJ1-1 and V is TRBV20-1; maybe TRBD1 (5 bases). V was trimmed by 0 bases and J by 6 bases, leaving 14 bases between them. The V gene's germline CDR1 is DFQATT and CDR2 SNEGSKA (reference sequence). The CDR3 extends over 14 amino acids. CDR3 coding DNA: TGCAGTGCTAGAGATCAAGGGCCGGGGGCTGAAGCTTTCTTT. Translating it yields CSARDQGPGAEAFF.

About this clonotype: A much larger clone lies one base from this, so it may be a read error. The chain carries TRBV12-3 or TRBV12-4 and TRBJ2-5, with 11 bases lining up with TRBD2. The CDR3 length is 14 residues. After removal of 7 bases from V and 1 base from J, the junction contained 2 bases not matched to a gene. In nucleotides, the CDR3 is TGTGCCAGCAAGGGGACTAGCGGCCAAGAGACCCAGTACTTC. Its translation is CASKGTSGQETQYF.

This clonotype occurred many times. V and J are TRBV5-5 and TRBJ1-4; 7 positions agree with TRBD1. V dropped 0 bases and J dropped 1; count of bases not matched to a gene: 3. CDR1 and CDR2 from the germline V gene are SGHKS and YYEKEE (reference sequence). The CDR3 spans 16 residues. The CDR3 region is CASSLGQGVTNEKLFF. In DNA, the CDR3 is TGTGCCAGCAGCTTGGGGCAGGGGGTAACTAATGAAAAACTGTTTTTT.

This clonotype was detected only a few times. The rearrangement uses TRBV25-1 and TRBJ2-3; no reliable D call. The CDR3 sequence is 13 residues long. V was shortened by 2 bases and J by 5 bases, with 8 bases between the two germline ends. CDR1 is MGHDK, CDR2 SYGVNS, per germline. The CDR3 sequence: CASSEPIKDTQYF. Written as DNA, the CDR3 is TGTGCCAGCAGTGAACCTATAAAAGATACGCAGTATTTT. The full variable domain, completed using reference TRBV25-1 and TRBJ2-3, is EADIYQTPRYLVIGTGKKITLECSQTMGHDKMYWYQQDPGMELHLIHYSYGVNSTEKGDLSSESTVSRIRTEHFPLTLESARPSHTSQYLCASSEPIKDTQYFGPGTRLTVL.

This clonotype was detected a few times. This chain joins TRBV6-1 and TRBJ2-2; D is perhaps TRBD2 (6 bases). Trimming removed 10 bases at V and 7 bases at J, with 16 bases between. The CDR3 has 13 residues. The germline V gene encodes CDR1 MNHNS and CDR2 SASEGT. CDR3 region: CAIRRGSGGELFF. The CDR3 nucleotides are TGTGCCATCCGCCGGGGGAGTGGCGGGGAGCTGTTTTTT.

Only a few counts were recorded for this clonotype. CDR3 DNA sequence: TGCGCCAGCAGCTTGTCGGGCTCTTCCGAGACCCAGTACTTC. It yields the protein CASSLSGSSETQYF. The chain links TRBV5-1 to TRBJ2-5; unclear D gene. CDR3 length equals 14 residues. Trimming shortened V by 1 base and J by 5 bases, and 12 bases separated the two germline ends. Germline CDR1 SGHRS, CDR2 YFSETQ.

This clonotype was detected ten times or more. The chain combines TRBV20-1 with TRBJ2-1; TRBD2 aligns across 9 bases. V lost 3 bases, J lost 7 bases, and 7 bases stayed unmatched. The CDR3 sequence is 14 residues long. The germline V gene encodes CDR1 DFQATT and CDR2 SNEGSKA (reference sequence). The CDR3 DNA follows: TGCAGTGCTAGGGTAGCGGGGGTTAAAAATGAGCAGTTCTTC. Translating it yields CSARVAGVKNEQFF.

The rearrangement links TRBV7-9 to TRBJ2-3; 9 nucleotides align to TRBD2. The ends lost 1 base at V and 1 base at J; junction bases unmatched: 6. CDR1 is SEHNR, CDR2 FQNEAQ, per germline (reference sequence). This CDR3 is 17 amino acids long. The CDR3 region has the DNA TGTGCCAGCAGCTTAGGGGGTTGGACTAGCGGCACAGATACGCAGTATTTT. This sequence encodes CASSLGGWTSGTDTQYF.

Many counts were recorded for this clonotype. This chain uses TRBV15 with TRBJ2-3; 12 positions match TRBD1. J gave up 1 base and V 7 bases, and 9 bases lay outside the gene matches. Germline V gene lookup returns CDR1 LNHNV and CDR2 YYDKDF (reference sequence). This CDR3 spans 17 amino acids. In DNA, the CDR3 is TGTGCCACCAACTCGGGGACAGGGGGCGCGGGCACAGATACGCAGTATTTT. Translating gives CATNSGTGGAGTDTQYF.

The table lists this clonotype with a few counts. The CDR3 DNA is TGCAGCGTTGAAGGATTCGGGGGTGTGTACAATGAGCAGTTCTTC. Its protein product is CSVEGFGGVYNEQFF. The rearrangement uses TRBV29-1 and TRBJ2-1; D might be TRBD2 (6 bases). CDR1 and CDR2 (germline): SQVTM, ANQGSEA. V was cut by 1 base and J by 4 bases, with 14 bases left in between. The CDR3 covers 15 residues.

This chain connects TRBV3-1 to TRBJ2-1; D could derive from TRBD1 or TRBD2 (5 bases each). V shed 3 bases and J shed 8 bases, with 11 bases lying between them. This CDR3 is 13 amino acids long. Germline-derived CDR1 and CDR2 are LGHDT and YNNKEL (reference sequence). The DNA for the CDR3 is TGTGCCAGCAGCCATCCACTGGGGGATGAGCAGTTCTTC. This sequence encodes CASSHPLGDEQFF.

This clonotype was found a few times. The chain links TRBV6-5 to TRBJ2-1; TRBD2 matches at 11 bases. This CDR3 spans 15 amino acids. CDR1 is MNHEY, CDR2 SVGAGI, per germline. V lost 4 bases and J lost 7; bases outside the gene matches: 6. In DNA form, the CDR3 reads TGTGCCAGCAGTTTAACTACTAGCGGGAGAAATGAGCAGTTCTTC. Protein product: CASSLTTSGRNEQFF.

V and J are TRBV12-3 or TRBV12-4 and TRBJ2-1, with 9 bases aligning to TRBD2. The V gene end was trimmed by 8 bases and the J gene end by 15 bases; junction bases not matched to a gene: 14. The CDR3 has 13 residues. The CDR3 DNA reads TGTGCCAGCGGCGGGTTAGCGGGGGAGTCCCCGTTCTTC. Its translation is CASGGLAGESPFF.

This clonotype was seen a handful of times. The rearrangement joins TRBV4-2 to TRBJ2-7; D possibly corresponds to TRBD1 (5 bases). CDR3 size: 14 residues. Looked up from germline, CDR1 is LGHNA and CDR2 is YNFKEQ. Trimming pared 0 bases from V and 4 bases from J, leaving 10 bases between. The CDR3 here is CASSQDRQGYEQYF. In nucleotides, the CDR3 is TGTGCCAGCAGCCAAGATCGGCAGGGTTACGAGCAGTACTTC.

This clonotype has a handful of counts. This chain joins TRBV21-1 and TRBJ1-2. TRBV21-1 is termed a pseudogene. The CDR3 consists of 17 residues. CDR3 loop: CARTQVGREDSNYGYTF. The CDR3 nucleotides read TGTGCCAGAACCCAGGTGGGCAGGGAGGATTCTAACTATGGCTACACCTTC.

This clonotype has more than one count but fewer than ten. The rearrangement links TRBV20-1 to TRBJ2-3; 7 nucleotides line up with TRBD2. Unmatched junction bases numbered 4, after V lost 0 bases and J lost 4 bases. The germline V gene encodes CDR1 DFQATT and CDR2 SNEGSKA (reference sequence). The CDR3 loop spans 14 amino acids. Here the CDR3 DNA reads TGCAGTGCTAGAGAGATCGGACTAGCAGATACGCAGTATTTT. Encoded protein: CSAREIGLADTQYF.

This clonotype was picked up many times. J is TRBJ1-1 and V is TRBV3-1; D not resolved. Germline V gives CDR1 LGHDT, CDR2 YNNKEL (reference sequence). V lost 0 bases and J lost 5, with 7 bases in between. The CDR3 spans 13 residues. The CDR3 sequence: CASSQEAGTEAFF. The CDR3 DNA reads TGTGCCAGCAGCCAAGAGGCAGGAACTGAAGCTTTCTTT.